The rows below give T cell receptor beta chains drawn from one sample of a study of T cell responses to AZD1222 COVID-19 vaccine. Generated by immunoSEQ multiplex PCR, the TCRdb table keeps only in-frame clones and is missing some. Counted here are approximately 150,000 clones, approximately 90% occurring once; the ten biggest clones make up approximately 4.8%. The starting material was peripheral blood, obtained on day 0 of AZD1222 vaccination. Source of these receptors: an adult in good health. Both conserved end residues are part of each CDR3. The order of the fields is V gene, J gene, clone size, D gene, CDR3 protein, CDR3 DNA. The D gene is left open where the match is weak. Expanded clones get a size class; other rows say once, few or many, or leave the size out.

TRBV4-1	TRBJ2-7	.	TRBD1	CASSQERTGAYEQYF	TGCGCCAGCAGCCAAGAGCGGACAGGTGCATACGAGCAGTACTTC
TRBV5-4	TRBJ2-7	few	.	CASSPGGGSYEQYF	TGTGCCAGCAGCCCCGGAGGTGGGAGCTACGAGCAGTACTTC
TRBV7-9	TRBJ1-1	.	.	CASSLGGFGAEAFF	TGTGCCAGCAGCTTAGGAGGGTTTGGGGCTGAAGCTTTCTTT
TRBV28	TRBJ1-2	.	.	CASMAAANYGYTF	TGTGCCAGCATGGCGGCAGCTAACTATGGCTACACCTTC
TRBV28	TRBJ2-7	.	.	CASSFGWLRGGRYEQYF	TGTGCCAGCAGTTTTGGGTGGCTTCGGGGTGGGCGCTACGAGCAGTACTTC
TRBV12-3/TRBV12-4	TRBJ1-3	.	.	CASSLLGGNTIYF	TGTGCCAGCAGTCTGTTGGGTGGAAACACCATATATTTT
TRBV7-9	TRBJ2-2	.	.	CASSSPLQGITGELFF	TGTGCCAGCAGCTCTCCCCTCCAGGGGATCACCGGGGAGCTGTTTTTT
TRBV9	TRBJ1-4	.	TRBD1	CASSGHRGGNEKLFF	TGTGCCAGCAGCGGACACAGGGGGGGAAATGAAAAACTGTTTTTT
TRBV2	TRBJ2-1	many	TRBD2	CASSRGLAEYNEQFF	TGTGCCAGCAGCAGGGGACTAGCGGAGTACAATGAGCAGTTCTTC
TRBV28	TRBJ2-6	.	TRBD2	CASSLWGLAGAGANVLTF	TGTGCCAGCAGTTTATGGGGACTAGCGGGAGCTGGGGCCAACGTCCTGACTTTC
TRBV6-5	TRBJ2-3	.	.	CASEQPGITDTQYF	TGTGCCAGCGAGCAGCCGGGGATCACAGATACGCAGTATTTT
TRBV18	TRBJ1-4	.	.	CASSPPSQGLLFF	TGTGCCAGCTCACCACCCAGTCAGGGCCTACTGTTTTTT
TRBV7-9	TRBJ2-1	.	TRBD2	CASRILAGGGEQFF	TGTGCCAGCAGGATACTAGCGGGAGGAGGTGAGCAGTTCTTC
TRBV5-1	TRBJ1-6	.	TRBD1	CASSPGQDNSPLHF	TGCGCCAGCAGCCCTGGACAGGATAATTCACCCCTCCACTTT
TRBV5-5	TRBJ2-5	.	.	CASSFWTEETQYF	TGTGCCAGCAGCTTCTGGACAGAAGAGACCCAGTACTTC
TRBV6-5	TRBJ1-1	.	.	CASAGFDTEAFF	TGTGCCAGCGCGGGGTTTGATACTGAAGCTTTCTTT
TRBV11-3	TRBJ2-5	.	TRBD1	CASSYSDREETQYF	TGTGCCAGCAGCTACTCGGACAGGGAAGAGACCCAGTACTTC
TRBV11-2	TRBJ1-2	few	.	CASSLEGLYGYTF	TGTGCCAGCAGCTTAGAAGGTCTTTATGGCTACACCTTC
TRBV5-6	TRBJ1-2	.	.	CASSLGQTPYGYTF	TGTGCCAGCAGCTTGGGACAGACGCCTTATGGCTACACCTTC
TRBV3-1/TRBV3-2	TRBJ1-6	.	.	CASSPSTYNSPLHF	TGTGCCAGCAGCCCGTCGACCTATAATTCACCCCTCCACTTT
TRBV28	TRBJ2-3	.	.	CASSSGDRTDTQYF	TGTGCCAGCAGTTCAGGGGATCGCACAGATACGCAGTATTTT
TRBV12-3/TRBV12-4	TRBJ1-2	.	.	CASSLFSPYGYTF	TGTGCCAGCAGTTTATTTTCCCCTTATGGCTACACCTTC
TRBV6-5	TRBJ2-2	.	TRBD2	CASIAGRVDTGELFF	TGTGCCAGCATAGCCGGGAGGGTCGACACCGGGGAGCTGTTTTTT
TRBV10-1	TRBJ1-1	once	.	CASRSQGGTEAFF	TGCGCCAGCAGATCCCAAGGCGGCACTGAAGCTTTCTTT
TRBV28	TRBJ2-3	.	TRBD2	CASSQGLGGDTQYF	TGTGCCAGCAGCCAGGGACTAGGAGGAGATACGCAGTATTTT
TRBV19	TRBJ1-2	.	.	CASSHPGGAYGYTF	TGTGCCAGTAGCCATCCGGGGGGTGCCTATGGCTACACCTTC
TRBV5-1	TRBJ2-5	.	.	CASSTVQETQYF	TGCGCCAGCAGCACCGTCCAAGAGACCCAGTACTTC
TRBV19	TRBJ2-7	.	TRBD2	CASRPSGMGYEQYF	TGTGCCAGTAGGCCGAGCGGGATGGGGTACGAGCAGTACTTC
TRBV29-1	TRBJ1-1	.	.	CSVARTAGVNTEAFF	TGCAGCGTTGCACGGACCGCGGGGGTGAACACTGAAGCTTTCTTT
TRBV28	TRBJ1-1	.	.	CASSFEGLGTEAFF	TGTGCCAGCAGTTTTGAGGGGTTGGGCACTGAAGCTTTCTTT
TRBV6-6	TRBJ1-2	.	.	CASSYSPRANYGYTF	TGTGCCAGCAGTTACTCCCCCAGGGCTAACTATGGCTACACCTTC
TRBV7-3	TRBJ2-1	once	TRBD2	CASSLGGGNYNEQFF	TGTGCCAGCAGCTTAGGCGGGGGAAATTACAATGAGCAGTTCTTC
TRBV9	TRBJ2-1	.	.	CASSVGQLYNEQFF	TGTGCCAGCAGCGTAGGGCAGCTATACAATGAGCAGTTCTTC
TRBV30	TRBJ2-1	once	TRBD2	CAWSSIAGGNLAYNEQFF	TGTGCCTGGAGTAGTATAGCGGGAGGAAATTTGGCCTACAATGAGCAGTTCTTC
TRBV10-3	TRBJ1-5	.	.	CAISGGQGPTGNQPQHF	TGTGCCATCAGTGGCGGCCAGGGGCCCACGGGGAATCAGCCCCAGCATTTT
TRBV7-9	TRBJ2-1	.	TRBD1	CASSLVETGSSYNEQFF	TGTGCCAGCAGCTTAGTGGAGACAGGGAGCTCCTACAATGAGCAGTTCTTC
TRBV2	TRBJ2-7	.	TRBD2	CASSETSGSYEQYF	TGTGCCAGCAGTGAAACTAGCGGGAGCTACGAGCAGTACTTC
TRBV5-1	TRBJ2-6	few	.	CASHSGQGANVLTF	TGCGCCAGCCATTCCGGACAGGGGGCCAACGTCCTGACTTTC
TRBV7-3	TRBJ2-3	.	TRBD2	CASSVIAGASTDTQYF	TGTGCCAGCAGCGTCATAGCGGGAGCTAGCACAGATACGCAGTATTTT
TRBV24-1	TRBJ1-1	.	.	CATQKSLSTEAFF	TGTGCCACGCAAAAGTCCCTAAGCACTGAAGCTTTCTTT
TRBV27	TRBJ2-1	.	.	CASSSGVGSYNEQFF	TGTGCCAGCAGTTCAGGGGTGGGCTCCTACAATGAGCAGTTCTTC
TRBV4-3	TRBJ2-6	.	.	CASSQGAASGANVLTF	TGCGCCAGCAGCCAAGGGGCCGCCTCTGGGGCCAACGTCCTGACTTTC
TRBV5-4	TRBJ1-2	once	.	CASSLGQGNGYTF	TGTGCCAGCAGCTTAGGGCAGGGGAATGGCTACACCTTC
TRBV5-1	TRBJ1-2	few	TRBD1	CASRPTGSYGYTF	TGCGCCAGCAGACCGACAGGGTCCTATGGCTACACCTTC
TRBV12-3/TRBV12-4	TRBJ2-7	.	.	CASSLNYEQYF	TGTGCCAGCAGCTTAAACTACGAGCAGTACTTC
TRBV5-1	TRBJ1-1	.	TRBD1	CASSSTWTGLGTEAFF	TGCGCCAGCAGCTCCACCTGGACAGGGCTAGGCACTGAAGCTTTCTTT
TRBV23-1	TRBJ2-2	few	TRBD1	CASSFGQGAGGELFF	TGCGCCAGCAGTTTCGGACAGGGGGCGGGCGGGGAGCTGTTTTTT
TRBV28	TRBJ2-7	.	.	CASSLRQIGYEQYF	TGTGCCAGCAGTTTGCGCCAAATCGGGTACGAGCAGTACTTC
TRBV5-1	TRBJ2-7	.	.	CASSTTRRTYEQYF	TGCGCCAGCAGCACAACCCGGAGGACGTACGAGCAGTACTTC
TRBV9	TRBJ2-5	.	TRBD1	CASSARPGQGRPETQYF	TGTGCCAGCAGCGCCCGCCCGGGACAGGGCCGACCAGAGACCCAGTACTTC
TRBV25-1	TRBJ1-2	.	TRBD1	CASSAGTGKLYGYTF	TGTGCCAGCAGTGCAGGGACAGGGAAGCTCTATGGCTACACCTTC
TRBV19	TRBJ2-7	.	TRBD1	CASSPRTGNSYEQYF	TGTGCCAGTAGTCCAAGGACAGGGAACTCCTACGAGCAGTACTTC
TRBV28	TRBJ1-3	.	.	CASSLWAGRNTIYF	TGTGCCAGCAGCCTATGGGCAGGGAGAAACACCATATATTTT
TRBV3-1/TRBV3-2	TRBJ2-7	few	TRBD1	CASSAKLSTGEQYF	TGTGCCAGCAGCGCTAAGCTCTCTACAGGGGAACAGTACTTC
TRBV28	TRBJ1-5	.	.	CASRASSSQHF	TGTGCCAGCCGGGCCTCATCGTCCCAGCATTTT